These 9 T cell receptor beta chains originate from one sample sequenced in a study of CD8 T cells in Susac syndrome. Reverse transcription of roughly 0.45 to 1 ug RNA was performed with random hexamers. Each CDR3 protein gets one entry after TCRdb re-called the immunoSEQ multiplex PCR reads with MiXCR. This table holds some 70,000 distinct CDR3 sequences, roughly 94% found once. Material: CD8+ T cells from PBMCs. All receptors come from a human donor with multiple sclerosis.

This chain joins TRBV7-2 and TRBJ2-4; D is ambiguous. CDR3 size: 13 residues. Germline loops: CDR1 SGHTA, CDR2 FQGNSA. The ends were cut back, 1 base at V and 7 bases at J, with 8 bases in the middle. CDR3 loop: CASSLGQANIQYF. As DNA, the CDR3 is TGTGCCAGCAGCTTAGGGCAGGCTAACATTCAGTACTTC.

For the CDR3, the DNA is TGTGCCACCAGTGACAGGGGGCAGGTCTACAATGAGCAGTTCTTC. This gives the protein CATSDRGQVYNEQFF. The rearrangement uses TRBV24-1 and TRBJ2-1; 8 bases fit TRBD1. CDR3 length: 15 residues. The germline V gene encodes CDR1 KGHDR and CDR2 SFDVKD. V gave up 4 bases and J gave up 3 bases; unmatched junction bases: 4.

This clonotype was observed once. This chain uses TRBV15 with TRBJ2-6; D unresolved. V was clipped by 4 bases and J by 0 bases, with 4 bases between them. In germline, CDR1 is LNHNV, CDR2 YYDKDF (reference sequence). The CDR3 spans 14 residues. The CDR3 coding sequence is TGTGCCACCAGCAAAAGCTCTGGGGCCAACGTCCTGACTTTC. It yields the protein CATSKSSGANVLTF.

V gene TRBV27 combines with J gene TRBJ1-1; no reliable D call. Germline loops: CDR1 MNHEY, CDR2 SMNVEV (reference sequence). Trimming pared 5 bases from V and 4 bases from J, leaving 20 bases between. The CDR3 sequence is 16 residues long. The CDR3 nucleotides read TGTGCCAGCAGTCTCACCGGATTCTCCGCGGGCACTGAAGCTTTCTTT. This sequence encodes CASSLTGFSAGTEAFF.

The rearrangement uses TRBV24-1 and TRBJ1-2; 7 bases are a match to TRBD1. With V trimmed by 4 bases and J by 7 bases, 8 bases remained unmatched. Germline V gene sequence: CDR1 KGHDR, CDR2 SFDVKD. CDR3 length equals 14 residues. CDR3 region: CATSDRIQGGGYTF. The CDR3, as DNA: TGTGCCACCAGTGACCGAATCCAGGGGGGTGGCTACACCTTC.

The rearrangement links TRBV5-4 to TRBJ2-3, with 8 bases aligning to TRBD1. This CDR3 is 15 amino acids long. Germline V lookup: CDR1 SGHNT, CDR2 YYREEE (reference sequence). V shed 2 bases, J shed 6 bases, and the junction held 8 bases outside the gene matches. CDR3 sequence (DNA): TGTGCCAGCAGCTTTTCGCAGGGGGCTTTGGATACGCAGTATTTT. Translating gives CASSFSQGALDTQYF.

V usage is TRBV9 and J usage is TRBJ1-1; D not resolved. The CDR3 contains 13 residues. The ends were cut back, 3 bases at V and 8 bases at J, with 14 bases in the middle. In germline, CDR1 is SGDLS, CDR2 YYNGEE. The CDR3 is CASSAQSGEEAFF. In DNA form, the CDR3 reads TGTGCCAGCAGCGCGCAATCCGGGGAGGAAGCTTTCTTT.

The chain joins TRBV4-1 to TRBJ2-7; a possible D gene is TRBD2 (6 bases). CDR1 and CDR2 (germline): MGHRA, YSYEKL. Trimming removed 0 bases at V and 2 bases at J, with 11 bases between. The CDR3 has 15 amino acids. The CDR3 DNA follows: TGCGCCAGCAGCCAAGATCAGGGAGGCACCTACGAGCAGTACTTC. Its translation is CASSQDQGGTYEQYF.

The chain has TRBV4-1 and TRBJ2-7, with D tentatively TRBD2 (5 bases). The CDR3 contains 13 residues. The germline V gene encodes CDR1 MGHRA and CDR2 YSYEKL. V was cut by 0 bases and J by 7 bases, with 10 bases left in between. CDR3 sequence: CASSQDVASEQYF. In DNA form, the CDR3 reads TGCGCCAGCAGCCAAGATGTAGCGAGTGAGCAGTACTTC.